This T cell receptor (beta chain) was identified in a study of T cell clonality in common variable immunodeficiency. Clones were read by immunoSEQ multiplex PCR, and TCRdb kept only the in-frame ones, dropping some. The sample contains about 81,000 clones, none of them singletons. In this sample, this clone turned up many times. Its matching antigen is unknown. Overall study results and limits: CVID subjects shared fewer TCRbeta clones than healthy controls did. TCRbeta clonality was increased in CVID versus healthy controls.

Sequenced material: peripheral blood mononuclear cells. This TCR was recovered from a person aged 18 to 70 in good health.

The CDR3 DNA, read in part, is TGTGCCAGCAGCTCAAGGACAGCTGAATCTGGGGCCAACGTC. Its translation is CASSSRTAESGANV. The CDR3 in full is CASSSRTAESGANVLTF. The gene calls are TRBV7-8 and TRBJ2-6; weak D call: TRBD1 (6 bases). The CDR3 end falls 3 residues outside the read, so it is completed with the germline J gene. The CDR3 is 17 residues long. The germline CDR1 and CDR2 sequences are SGHVS and FQNEAQ. The V and J ends lost 4 bases and 1 base respectively, with 14 bases between them.